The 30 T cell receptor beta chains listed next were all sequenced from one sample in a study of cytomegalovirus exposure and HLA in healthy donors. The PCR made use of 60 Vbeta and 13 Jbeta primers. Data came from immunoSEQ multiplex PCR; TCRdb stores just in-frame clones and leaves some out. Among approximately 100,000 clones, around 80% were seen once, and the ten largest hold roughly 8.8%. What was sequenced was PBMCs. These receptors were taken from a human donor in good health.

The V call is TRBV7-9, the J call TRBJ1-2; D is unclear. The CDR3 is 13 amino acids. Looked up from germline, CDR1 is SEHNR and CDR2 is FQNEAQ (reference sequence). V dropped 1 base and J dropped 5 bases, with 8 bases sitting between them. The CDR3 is CASSLGAEYGYTF. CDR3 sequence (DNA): TGTGCCAGCAGCTTAGGGGCAGAATATGGCTACACCTTC.

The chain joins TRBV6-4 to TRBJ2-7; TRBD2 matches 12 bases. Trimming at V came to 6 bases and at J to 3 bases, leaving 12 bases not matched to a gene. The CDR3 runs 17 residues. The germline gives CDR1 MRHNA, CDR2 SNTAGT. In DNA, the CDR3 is TGTGCCAGCAGATACCGGACTAGCGGGGATAGGGGCTACGAGCAGTACTTC. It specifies CASRYRTSGDRGYEQYF.

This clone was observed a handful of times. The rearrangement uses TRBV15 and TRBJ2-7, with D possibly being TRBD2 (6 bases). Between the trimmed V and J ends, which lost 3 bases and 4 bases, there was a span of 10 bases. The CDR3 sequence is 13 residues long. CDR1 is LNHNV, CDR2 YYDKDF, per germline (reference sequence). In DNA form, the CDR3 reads TGTGCCACCAGCAGCGGGAGAAAGTACGAGCAGTACTTC. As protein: CATSSGRKYEQYF.

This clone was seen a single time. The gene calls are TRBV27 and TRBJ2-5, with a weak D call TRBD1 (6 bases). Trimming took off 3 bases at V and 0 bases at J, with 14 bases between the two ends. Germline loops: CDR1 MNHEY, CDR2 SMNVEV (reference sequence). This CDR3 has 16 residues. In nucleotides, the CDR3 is TGTGCCAGCAGTTTGTCTTTAACAGGGAACCAAGAGACCCAGTACTTC. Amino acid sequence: CASSLSLTGNQETQYF.

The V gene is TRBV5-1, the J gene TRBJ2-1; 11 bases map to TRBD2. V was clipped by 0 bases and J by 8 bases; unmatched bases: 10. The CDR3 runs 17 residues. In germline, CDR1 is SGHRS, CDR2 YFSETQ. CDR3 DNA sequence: TGCGCCAGCAGCTTGGCTAGCGGGGGGCTCCTCCGCCATGAGCAGTTCTTC. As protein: CASSLASGGLLRHEQFF.

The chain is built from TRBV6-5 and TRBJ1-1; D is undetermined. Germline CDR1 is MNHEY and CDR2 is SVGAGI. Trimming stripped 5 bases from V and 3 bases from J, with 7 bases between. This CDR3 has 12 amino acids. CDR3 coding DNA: TGTGCCAGCAGTACCGCGGACACTGAAGCTTTCTTT. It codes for CASSTADTEAFF.

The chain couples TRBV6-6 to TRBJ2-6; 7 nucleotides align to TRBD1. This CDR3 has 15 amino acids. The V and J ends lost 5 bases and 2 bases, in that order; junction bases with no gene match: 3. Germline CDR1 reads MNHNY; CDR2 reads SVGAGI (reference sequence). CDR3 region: CASSRQGAGANVLTF. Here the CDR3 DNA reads TGTGCCAGCAGTCGACAGGGTGCTGGGGCCAACGTCCTGACTTTC.

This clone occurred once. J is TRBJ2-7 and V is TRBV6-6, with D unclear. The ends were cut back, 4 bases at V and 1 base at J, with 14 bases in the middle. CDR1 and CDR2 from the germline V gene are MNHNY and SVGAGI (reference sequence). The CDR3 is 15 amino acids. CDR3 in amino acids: CASSSYVPPSYEQYF. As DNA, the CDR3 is TGTGCCAGCAGTTCTTATGTTCCTCCTTCCTACGAGCAGTACTTC.

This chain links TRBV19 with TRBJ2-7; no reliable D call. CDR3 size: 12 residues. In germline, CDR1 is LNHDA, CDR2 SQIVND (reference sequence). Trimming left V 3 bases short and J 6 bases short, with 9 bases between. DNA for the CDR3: TGTGCCAGTAGTATGATGGTAGCCGAGCAGTACTTC. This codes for CASSMMVAEQYF.

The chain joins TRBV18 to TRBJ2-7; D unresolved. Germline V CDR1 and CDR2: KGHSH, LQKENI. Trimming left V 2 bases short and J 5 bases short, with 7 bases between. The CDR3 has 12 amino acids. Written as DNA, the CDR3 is TGTGCCAGCTCACCAGAGAGGAACGAGCAGTACTTC. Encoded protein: CASSPERNEQYF.

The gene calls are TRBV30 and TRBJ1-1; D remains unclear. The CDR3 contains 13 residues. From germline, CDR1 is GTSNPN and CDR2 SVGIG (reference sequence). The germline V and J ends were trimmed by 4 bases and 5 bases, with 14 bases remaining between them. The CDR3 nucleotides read TGTGCCTGGACGCAGTTACCGGGGACTGAAGCTTTCTTT. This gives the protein CAWTQLPGTEAFF.

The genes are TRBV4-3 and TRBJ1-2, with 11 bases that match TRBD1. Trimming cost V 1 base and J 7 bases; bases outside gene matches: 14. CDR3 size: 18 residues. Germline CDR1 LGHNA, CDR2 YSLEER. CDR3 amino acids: CASSQGSLGQGGRAGYTF. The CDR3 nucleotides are TGCGCCAGCAGCCAAGGCAGTTTGGGACAGGGGGGTCGGGCTGGCTACACCTTC.

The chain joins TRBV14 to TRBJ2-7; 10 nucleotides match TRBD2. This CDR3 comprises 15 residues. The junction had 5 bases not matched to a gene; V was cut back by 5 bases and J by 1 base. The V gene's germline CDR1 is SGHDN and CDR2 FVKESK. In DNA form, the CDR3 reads TGTGCCAGCAGCAGAGGACTAGCGGAGTCCTACGAGCAGTACTTC. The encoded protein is CASSRGLAESYEQYF.

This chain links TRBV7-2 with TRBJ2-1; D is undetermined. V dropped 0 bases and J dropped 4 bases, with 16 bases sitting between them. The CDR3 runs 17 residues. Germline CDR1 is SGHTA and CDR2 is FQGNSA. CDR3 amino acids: CASSLAITYANYNEQFF. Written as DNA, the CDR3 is TGTGCCAGCAGCTTAGCGATCACTTATGCCAATTACAATGAGCAGTTCTTC.

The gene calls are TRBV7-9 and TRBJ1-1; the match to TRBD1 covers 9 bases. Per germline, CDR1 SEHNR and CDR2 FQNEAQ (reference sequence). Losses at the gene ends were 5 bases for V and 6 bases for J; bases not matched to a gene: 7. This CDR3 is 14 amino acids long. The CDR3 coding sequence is TGTGCCAGCAGCCTCCTGGGACAGGGCGCTGAAGCTTTCTTT. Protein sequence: CASSLLGQGAEAFF.

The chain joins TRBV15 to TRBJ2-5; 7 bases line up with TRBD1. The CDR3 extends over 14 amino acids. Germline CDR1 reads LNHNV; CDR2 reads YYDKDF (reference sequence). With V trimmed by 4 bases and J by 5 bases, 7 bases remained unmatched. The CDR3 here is CATSTNTGVETQYF. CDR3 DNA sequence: TGTGCCACCAGCACCAACACAGGGGTGGAGACCCAGTACTTC.

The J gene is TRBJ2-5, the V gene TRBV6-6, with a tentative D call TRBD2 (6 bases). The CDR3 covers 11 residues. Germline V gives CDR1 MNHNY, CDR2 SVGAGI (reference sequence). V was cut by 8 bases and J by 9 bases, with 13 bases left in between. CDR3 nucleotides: TGTGCCAGCTCCCAAAGGGAGGCCCAGTACTTC. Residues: CASSQREAQYF.

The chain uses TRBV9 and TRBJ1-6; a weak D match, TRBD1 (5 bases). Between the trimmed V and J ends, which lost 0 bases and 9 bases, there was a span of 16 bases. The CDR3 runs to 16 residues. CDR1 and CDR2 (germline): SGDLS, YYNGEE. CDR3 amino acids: CASSVAGRDGGSPLHF. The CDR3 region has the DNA TGTGCCAGCAGCGTAGCGGGCAGGGACGGGGGTTCACCCCTCCACTTT.

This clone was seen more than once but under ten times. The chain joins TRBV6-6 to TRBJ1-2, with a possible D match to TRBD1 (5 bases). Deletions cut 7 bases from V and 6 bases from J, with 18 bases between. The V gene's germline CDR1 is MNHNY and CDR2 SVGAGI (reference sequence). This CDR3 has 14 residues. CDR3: CASTIWEGSDGYTF. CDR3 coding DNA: TGTGCCAGCACTATCTGGGAGGGGAGCGATGGCTACACCTTC.

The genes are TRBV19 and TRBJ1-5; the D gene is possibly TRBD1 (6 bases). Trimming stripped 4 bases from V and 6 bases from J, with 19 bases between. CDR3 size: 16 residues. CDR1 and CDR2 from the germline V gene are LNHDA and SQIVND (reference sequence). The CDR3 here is CASSTRTGGGPQPQHF. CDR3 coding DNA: TGTGCCAGTAGTACTAGGACCGGGGGGGGCCCTCAGCCCCAGCATTTT.

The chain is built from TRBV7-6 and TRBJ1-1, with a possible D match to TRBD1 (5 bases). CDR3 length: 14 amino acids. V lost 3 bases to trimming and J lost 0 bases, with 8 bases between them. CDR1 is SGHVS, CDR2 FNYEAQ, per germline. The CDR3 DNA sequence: TGTGCCAGCAGCTTGGGGCTTATGAACACTGAAGCTTTCTTT. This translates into CASSLGLMNTEAFF. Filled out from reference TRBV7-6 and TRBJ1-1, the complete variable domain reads GAGVSQSPRYKVTKRGQDVALRCDPISGHVSLYWYRQALGQGPEFLTYFNYEAQQDKSGLPNDRFSAERPEGSISTLTIQRTEQRDSAMYRCASSLGLMNTEAFFGQGTRLTVV.

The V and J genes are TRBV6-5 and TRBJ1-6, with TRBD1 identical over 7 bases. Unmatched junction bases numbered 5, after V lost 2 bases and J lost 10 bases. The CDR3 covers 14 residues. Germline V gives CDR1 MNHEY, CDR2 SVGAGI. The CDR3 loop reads CASSYTGVGSPLHF. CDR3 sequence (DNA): TGTGCCAGCAGTTACACAGGGGTGGGATCACCCCTCCACTTT.

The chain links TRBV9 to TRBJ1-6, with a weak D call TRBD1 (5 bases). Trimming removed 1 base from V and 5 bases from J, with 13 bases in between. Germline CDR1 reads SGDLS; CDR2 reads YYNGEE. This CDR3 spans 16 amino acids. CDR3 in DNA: TGTGCCAGCAGCGTAACGGGCAGGGATAATAATTCACCCCTCCACTTT. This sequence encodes CASSVTGRDNNSPLHF.

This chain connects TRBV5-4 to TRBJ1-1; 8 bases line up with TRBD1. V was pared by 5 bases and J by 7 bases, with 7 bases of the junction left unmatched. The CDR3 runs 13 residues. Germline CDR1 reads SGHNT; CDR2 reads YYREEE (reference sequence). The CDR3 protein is CASSNRGGSEAFF. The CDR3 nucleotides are TGTGCCAGCAGTAACAGGGGGGGAAGTGAAGCTTTCTTT.

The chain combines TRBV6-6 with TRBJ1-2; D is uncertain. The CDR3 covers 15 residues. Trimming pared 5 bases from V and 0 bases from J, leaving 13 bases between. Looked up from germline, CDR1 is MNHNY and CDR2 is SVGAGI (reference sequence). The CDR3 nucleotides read TGTGCCAGCAGTGGCCAGACACTTACTAACTATGGCTACACCTTC. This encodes CASSGQTLTNYGYTF.

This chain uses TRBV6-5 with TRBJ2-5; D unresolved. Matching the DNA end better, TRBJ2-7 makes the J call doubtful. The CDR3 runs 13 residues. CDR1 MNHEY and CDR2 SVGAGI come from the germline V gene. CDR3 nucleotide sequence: TGTGCCAGCAGTTACATGTCCAACTACGAGCAGTACTTC. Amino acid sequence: CASSYMSNYEQYF.

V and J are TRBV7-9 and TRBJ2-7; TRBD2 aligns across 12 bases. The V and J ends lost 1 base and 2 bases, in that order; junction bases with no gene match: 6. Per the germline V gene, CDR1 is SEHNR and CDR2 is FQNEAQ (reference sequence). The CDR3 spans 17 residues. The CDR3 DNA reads TGTGCCAGCAGCTTAGGAGGGACTAGCGGGCGTACCTACGAGCAGTACTTC. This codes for CASSLGGTSGRTYEQYF.

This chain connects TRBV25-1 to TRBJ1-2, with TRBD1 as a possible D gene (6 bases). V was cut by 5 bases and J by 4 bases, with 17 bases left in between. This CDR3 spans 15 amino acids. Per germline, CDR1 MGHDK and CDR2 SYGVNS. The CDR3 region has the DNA TGTGCCAGCAGTAAACTACAGGGAGGGGGCTATGGCTACACCTTC. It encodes CASSKLQGGGYGYTF.

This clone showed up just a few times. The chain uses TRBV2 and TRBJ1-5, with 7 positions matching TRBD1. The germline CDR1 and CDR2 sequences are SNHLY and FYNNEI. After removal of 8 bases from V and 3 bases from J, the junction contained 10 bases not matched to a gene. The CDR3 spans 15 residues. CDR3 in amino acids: CASLQDRLPNQPQHF. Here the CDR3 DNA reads TGTGCCAGCTTGCAGGACAGGCTACCCAATCAGCCCCAGCATTTT.

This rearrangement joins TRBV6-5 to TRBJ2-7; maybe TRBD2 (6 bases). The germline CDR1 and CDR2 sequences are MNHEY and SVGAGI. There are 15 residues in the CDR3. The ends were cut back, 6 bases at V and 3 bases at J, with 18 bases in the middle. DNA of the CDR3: TGTGCCAGCAGAAAGCCCGGGGGAAGGGTCTACGAGCAGTACTTC. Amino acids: CASRKPGGRVYEQYF.